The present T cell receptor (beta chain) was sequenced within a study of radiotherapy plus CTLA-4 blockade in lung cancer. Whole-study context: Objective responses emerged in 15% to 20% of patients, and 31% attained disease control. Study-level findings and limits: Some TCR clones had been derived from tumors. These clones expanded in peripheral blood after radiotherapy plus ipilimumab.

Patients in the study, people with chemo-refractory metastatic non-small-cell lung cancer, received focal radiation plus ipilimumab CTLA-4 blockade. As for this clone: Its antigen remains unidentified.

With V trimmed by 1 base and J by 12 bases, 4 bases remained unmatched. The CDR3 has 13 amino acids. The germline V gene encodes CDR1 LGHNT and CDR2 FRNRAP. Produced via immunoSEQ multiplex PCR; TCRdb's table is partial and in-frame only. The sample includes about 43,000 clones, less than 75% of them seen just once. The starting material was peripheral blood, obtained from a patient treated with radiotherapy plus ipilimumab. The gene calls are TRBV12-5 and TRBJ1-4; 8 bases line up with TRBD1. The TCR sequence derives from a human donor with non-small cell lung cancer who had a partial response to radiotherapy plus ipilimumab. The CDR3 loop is CASGLAGQGELFF. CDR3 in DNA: TGTGCTAGTGGTTTGGCCGGACAGGGTGAACTGTTTTTT. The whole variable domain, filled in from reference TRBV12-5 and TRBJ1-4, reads DARVTQTPRHKVTEMGQEVTMRCQPILGHNTVFWYRQTMMQGLELLAYFRNRAPLDDSGMPKDRFSAEMPDATLATLKIQPSEPRDSAVYFCASGLAGQGELFFGSGTQLSVL.